This T cell receptor beta chain was sequenced in a study of post-analysis software for immune sequencing data. Germline CDR1 SGHTA, CDR2 FQGNSA. With 3 bases clipped from V and 6 bases from J, the junction kept 5 bases outside the gene matches. This CDR3 has 15 amino acids. Unique molecular identifiers were built into the TCR beta cDNA libraries. TCRdb used MiXCR to reprocess the PCR reads, holding one entry per CDR3 protein. The table shows about 800,000 distinct CDR3 sequences, with 30% occurring only once. Study conclusions and caveats: The normalized Chao1 diversity of multiple sclerosis patients was significantly lower than that of controls. Roughly five TRBV segments were more frequent in patients than controls; TRBV5-6, TRBV5-1 and TRBV20-1 belonged to this group.

This clonotype was observed a handful of times. No antigen is known for it. This clonotype was sampled from a girl aged 5-17 years with multiple sclerosis. Material for sequencing was blood. The V and J genes are TRBV7-2 and TRBJ1-6; 7 bases align to TRBD1. Here the CDR3 reads CASSFHEGANSPLHF. CDR3 bases: TGTGCCAGCAGCTTCCACGAGGGGGCTAATTCACCCCTCCACTTT. Based on the CDR3 plus reference TRBV7-2 and TRBJ1-6, the full variable domain is GAGVSQSPSNKVTEKGKDVELRCDPISGHTALYWYRQSLGQGLEFLIYFQGNSAPDKSGLPSDRFSAERTGGSVSTLTIQRTQQEDSAVYLCASSFHEGANSPLHFGNGTRLTVT.